This T cell receptor (beta chain) was captured by sequencing in a study of response to subunit inactivated influenza vaccine. One entry per CDR3 protein, called by TCRdb with MiXCR from the RT-PCR reads. The sample has roughly 760,000 distinct CDR3 sequences, over 20% seen once. The study's findings and limits: T cells newly recruited by each seasonal influenza vaccination are few, the authors suggested.

The CDR3 has 15 amino acids. CDR1 is GTSNPN, CDR2 SVGIG, per germline (reference sequence). V was pared by 0 bases and J by 6 bases, with 15 bases between. This clonotype was recorded many times. Its specificity is not known. The TCR was taken from a man aged 45-60 years who received an inactivated influenza vaccine. The J gene is TRBJ1-5, the V gene TRBV30; D ambiguous. The material sequenced was PBMCs from blood, taken 5 days after vaccination. The CDR3 region has the DNA TGTGCCTGGAGTGTACAGACCGGGAAGGGTCAGCCCCAGCATTTT. It encodes CAWSVQTGKGQPQHF.